This TCR beta chain was identified in a study of PD-L1 blockade in urothelial cancer. Sequencing was performed with immunoSEQ multiplex PCR; in TCRdb, only in-frame clones are kept and a portion is missing. The sample lists roughly 30,000 clones; approximately 86% were seen once. CDR1 and CDR2 from the germline V gene are SGDLS and YYNGEE. CDR3 length: 13 residues. V was clipped by 3 bases and J by 9 bases, with 13 bases between them. This chain links TRBV9 with TRBJ2-4; D remains ambiguous. The sequence was obtained from a man in his fifties or sixties with urothelial cancer. Sequenced here: PBMCs, sampled around atezolizumab (anti-PD-L1) treatment. The DNA of the CDR3 is TGTGCCAGCAGCGACCGAGGCGGTAGCATTCAGTACTTC. It specifies CASSDRGGSIQYF.